Following are 8 T cell receptor beta chains from one sample sequenced in a study of blood T cell repertoires in COVID-19. Measured with immunoSEQ multiplex PCR; TCRdb has only the in-frame clones, and not every one. The repertoire holds a few hundred thousand clones, just under 90% seen once, with roughly 9.4% in the top ten. Sequenced material: PBMCs or T cells enriched from blood (not recorded which). The receptor source for this set is a woman aged 45-65 years who had recovered from COVID-19.

This chain links TRBV9 with TRBJ2-7; TRBD1 matches at 7 bases. V was pared by 3 bases and J by 1 base, with 4 bases of the junction left unmatched. Germline V CDR1 and CDR2: SGDLS, YYNGEE. The CDR3 is 14 amino acids. The CDR3 sequence is CASSEGGTSYEQYF. CDR3 in DNA: TGTGCCAGCAGCGAAGGGGGCACTTCCTACGAGCAGTACTTC.

This clone was detected only a few times. The genes are TRBV5-1 and TRBJ2-1; TRBD2 is a possible D gene (6 bases). The CDR3 loop spans 14 amino acids. Trimming stripped 4 bases from V and 8 bases from J, with 16 bases between. Germline V gene data show CDR1 as SGHRS and CDR2 as YFSETQ. The CDR3 reads CASSLGAGGDEQFF. In DNA form, the CDR3 reads TGCGCCAGCAGCCTCGGGGCCGGAGGGGATGAGCAGTTCTTC.

The genes are TRBV5-1 and TRBJ2-7; D might be TRBD1 (5 bases). Trimming stripped 4 bases from V and 3 bases from J, with 17 bases between. The CDR3 extends over 15 amino acids. CDR1 and CDR2 from the germline V gene are SGHRS and YFSETQ. CDR3 nucleotide sequence: TGCGCCAGCAGCCCAGGATTAGACAGCCACTACGAGCAGTACTTC. Translated: CASSPGLDSHYEQYF.

The chain links TRBV6-2 or TRBV6-3 to TRBJ2-2, with a tentative D call TRBD2 (5 bases). V shed 2 bases and J shed 4 bases, with 11 bases lying between them. CDR1 and CDR2 from the germline V gene are MNHEY and SVGEGT. The CDR3 is 15 amino acids. In DNA form, the CDR3 reads TGTGCCAGCAGTTACCTCCGAGGGAGCACCGGGGAGCTGTTTTTT. It yields the protein CASSYLRGSTGELFF.

The V gene is TRBV20-1, the J gene TRBJ2-3; 8 bases are a match to TRBD1. Germline loops: CDR1 DFQATT, CDR2 SNEGSKA (reference sequence). The CDR3 runs 11 residues. J lost 9 bases, V lost 1 base, and 0 bases had no gene match. The CDR3 loop is CSARGTGTQYF. CDR3 in DNA: TGCAGTGCTAGAGGGACAGGGACGCAGTATTTT.

The chain employs TRBV11-2 and TRBJ2-1; 13 bases fit TRBD2. Germline V lookup: CDR1 SGHAT, CDR2 FQNNGV. The V gene end was trimmed by 2 bases and the J gene end by 6 bases; junction bases not matched to a gene: 4. This CDR3 comprises 16 residues. DNA of the CDR3: TGTGCCAGCAGCTTAACACTAGCGGGGGGGCCCAATGAGCAGTTCTTC. Protein: CASSLTLAGGPNEQFF.

This chain uses TRBV28 with TRBJ1-5, with D perhaps matching TRBD1 (6 bases). Trimming cost V 5 bases and J 1 base, with 12 bases left between them. This CDR3 has 15 residues. Germline loops: CDR1 MDHEN, CDR2 SYDVKM. DNA of the CDR3: TGTGCCAGCAGTATTCGCCAGGGGAGCAATCAGCCCCAGCATTTT. It codes for CASSIRQGSNQPQHF.

This sequence joins TRBV6-5 and TRBJ1-4, with TRBD1 as a possible D gene (6 bases). Germline CDR1 and CDR2: MNHEY and SVGAGI. The V end lost 6 bases, the J end lost 0 bases, and 11 bases lay between the germline ends. There are 15 residues in the CDR3. CDR3: CASSYAGATNEKLFF. In DNA, the CDR3 is TGTGCCAGCAGCTACGCAGGGGCAACTAATGAAAAACTGTTTTTT.